Below, 30 T cell receptor beta chains from the same sample are listed, as sequenced in a study of T cells in localized non-small cell lung cancer. The assay was immunoSEQ multiplex PCR, and TCRdb's table has in-frame clones only and misses some. The sample consists of approximately 1,900 clones, 22% of them appearing once. This specimen consisted of lung tumor tissue, obtained before any cancer treatment. The receptors here all came from a woman aged 40-75 years with stage I lung adenocarcinoma.

This clone was seen only a few times. The chain carries TRBV6-8 and TRBJ2-1; 8 bases fit TRBD1. Germline V gives CDR1 MNHGY, CDR2 SAAAGT. CDR3 length equals 15 residues. V lost 0 bases to trimming and J lost 4 bases; unmatched junction nucleotides: 2. The CDR3 loop reads CASSYSGTGYNEQFF. The CDR3 DNA is TGTGCCAGCAGTTACTCTGGGACAGGATACAATGAGCAGTTCTTC.

This clone occurred a few times. The chain links TRBV28 to TRBJ1-2, with 7 bases that match TRBD1. Germline V lookup: CDR1 MDHEN, CDR2 SYDVKM. With V trimmed by 8 bases and J by 5 bases, 8 bases remained unmatched. CDR3 length equals 13 residues. The chain's CDR3 is CASAGTVIYGYTF. The CDR3 DNA reads TGTGCCAGCGCAGGGACAGTTATTTATGGCTACACCTTC.

J is TRBJ1-1 and V is TRBV11-3; TRBD1 agrees at 12 bases. The V gene's germline CDR1 is SGHNT and CDR2 YENEEA. J lost 4 bases, V lost 5 bases, and 5 bases had no gene match. The CDR3 is 15 amino acids. CDR3 nucleotides: TGTGCCAGCAGCCAAAGGGACAGGGGGCCCACTGAAGCTTTCTTT. Translation gives CASSQRDRGPTEAFF.

By share, this clone counts as medium-sized. The chain joins TRBV28 to TRBJ2-1; 8 positions match TRBD1. The germline V gene encodes CDR1 MDHEN and CDR2 SYDVKM. The junction had 10 bases not matched to a gene; V was cut back by 5 bases and J by 1 base. This CDR3 has 17 amino acids. CDR3 in DNA: TGTGCCAGCAGTAAATCGCGGACAGGGAGGTCCTACAATGAGCAGTTCTTC. This translates into CASSKSRTGRSYNEQFF.

By share of the sample, this clone is medium-sized. The chain combines TRBV11-3 with TRBJ2-7; 7 bases map to TRBD1. Germline loops: CDR1 SGHNT, CDR2 YENEEA. J was trimmed by 7 bases and V by 1 base; bases with no gene match: 10. The CDR3 length is 15 residues. The CDR3 is CASSLGQGPLREQYF. The CDR3 DNA sequence: TGTGCCAGCAGCTTAGGACAGGGCCCCCTACGGGAGCAGTACTTC. The whole variable domain, remainder taken from reference TRBV11-3 and TRBJ2-7, is EAGVVQSPRYKIIEKKQPVAFWCNPISGHNTLYWYLQNLGQGPELLIRYENEEAVDDSQLPKDRFSAERLKGVDSTLKIQPAELGDSAVYLCASSLGQGPLREQYFGPGTRLTVT.

This clone is termed large. The chain has TRBV6-8 and TRBJ2-1; TRBD1 agrees at 10 bases. Trimming at V came to 8 bases and at J to 2 bases, leaving 6 bases not matched to a gene. The V gene's germline CDR1 is MNHGY and CDR2 SAAAGT. The CDR3 contains 15 residues. The CDR3 nucleotides are TGTGCCAGCTGTATAGGGACAGGGGCCTACAATGAGCAGTTCTTC. As protein: CASCIGTGAYNEQFF.

In its sample, this clone was seen a few times. The chain couples TRBV6-8 to TRBJ2-1; 10 nucleotides line up with TRBD2. The germline gives CDR1 MNHGY, CDR2 SAAAGT. V shed 6 bases and J 7 bases; nucleotides not matched to a gene: 6. This CDR3 region has 14 residues. In nucleotides, the CDR3 is TGTGCCAGCAGGAGCGGGGGGGCTCGGAATGAGCAGTTCTTC. Translation gives CASRSGGARNEQFF.

The sample holds a few counts of this clone. The chain has TRBV11-3 and TRBJ2-2; D is unclear. CDR1 SGHNT and CDR2 YENEEA come from the germline V gene. The CDR3 consists of 14 residues. Trimming took off 6 bases at V and 1 base at J, with 9 bases between the two ends. This CDR3 reads CASREHGNTGELFF. The CDR3 DNA follows: TGTGCCAGCAGAGAGCACGGGAACACCGGGGAGCTGTTTTTT.

The CDR3 reads CASSAGKETQYF. The CDR3 bases are TGTGCCAGCAGTGCTGGGAAAGAGACCCAGTACTTC. This chain links TRBV28 with TRBJ2-5; unclear D gene. This CDR3 has 12 amino acids. In germline, CDR1 is MDHEN, CDR2 SYDVKM. V shed 5 bases and J shed 3 bases, with 7 bases lying between them.

The V gene is TRBV5-1, the J gene TRBJ1-1, with D tentatively TRBD1 (5 bases). The CDR3 is 15 amino acids. Germline assignment: CDR1 SGHRS and CDR2 YFSETQ. Between the trimmed V and J ends, which lost 5 bases and 0 bases, there was a span of 14 bases. The CDR3 reads CASSSVQGLNTEAFF. CDR3 DNA sequence: TGCGCCAGCAGTTCCGTCCAGGGATTGAACACTGAAGCTTTCTTT.

This clone showed up just once. CDR3 sequence (DNA): TGCGCCAGCTTTAAGGAGGCGGGGGCTGGGGAGACCCAGTACTTC. Its translation is CASFKEAGAGETQYF. This chain connects TRBV5-1 to TRBJ2-5, with a possible D match to TRBD2 (7 bases). Germline loops: CDR1 SGHRS, CDR2 YFSETQ. This CDR3 is 15 amino acids long. Deletions cut 7 bases from V and 5 bases from J, with 21 bases between.

The V call is TRBV23-1, the J call TRBJ1-6; D is ambiguous. TRBV23-1 is an ORF, with its function uncertain. CDR3 length: 13 amino acids. V lost 6 bases to trimming and J lost 14 bases, with 17 bases between them. CDR3 in amino acids: CASSSPPSRSLHF. For the CDR3, the DNA is TGCGCCAGCAGCTCCCCTCCAAGCCGGTCCCTCCACTTT.

In its sample, this clone was seen a few times. The rearrangement links TRBV28 to TRBJ1-2; weak D call: TRBD1 (5 bases). This CDR3 has 14 amino acids. Trimming took 5 bases from V and 4 from J, leaving 14 bases between them. CDR1 and CDR2 (germline): MDHEN, SYDVKM. The CDR3 loop is CASSLYGDLYGYTF. The CDR3 bases are TGTGCCAGCAGTCTATATGGGGACCTCTATGGCTACACCTTC.

J is TRBJ2-6 and V is TRBV30; D gene unclear. The V end was cut by 0 bases, the J end by 0 bases, with 6 bases between. The CDR3 extends over 15 amino acids. The germline V gene encodes CDR1 GTSNPN and CDR2 SVGIG (reference sequence). The CDR3 region is CAWSVGNSGANVLTF. DNA for the CDR3: TGTGCCTGGAGTGTAGGGAACTCTGGGGCCAACGTCCTGACTTTC.

DNA of the CDR3: TGCGCCAGCAGTCATCCCATCCTAGAGACCCAGTACTTC. Its translation: CASSHPILETQYF. This chain uses TRBV23-1 with TRBJ2-5; D is unresolved. TRBV23-1 is labeled an ORF, and its function is uncertain. The CDR3 loop spans 13 amino acids. The germline V and J ends were trimmed by 3 bases and 4 bases, with 9 bases remaining between them.

The sample holds a few counts of this clone. The V call is TRBV6-8, the J call TRBJ1-5; 9 bases are a match to TRBD1. Germline loops: CDR1 MNHGY, CDR2 SAAAGT. The CDR3 consists of 16 residues. V dropped 4 bases and J dropped 3; count of bases not matched to a gene: 7. The CDR3 spells CASSSGTGRFNQPQHF. For the CDR3, the DNA is TGTGCCAGCAGTTCCGGGACAGGGAGGTTCAATCAGCCCCAGCATTTT.

The chain employs TRBV25-1 and TRBJ1-1; 8 positions match TRBD1. This CDR3 is 15 amino acids long. Germline CDR1 is MGHDK and CDR2 is SYGVNS. With V trimmed by 2 bases and J by 1 base, 3 bases remained unmatched. CDR3 sequence reads: CASSELTGGNTEAFF. The DNA for the CDR3 is TGTGCCAGCAGTGAACTCACAGGGGGGAACACTGAAGCTTTCTTT.

This clone was found a few times. A junction boundary mismatches the germline segment, possibly from a read error. V gene TRBV6-8 combines with J gene TRBJ1-2; 9 bases fit TRBD1. Germline CDR1 MNHGY, CDR2 SAAAGT. The CDR3 contains 14 residues. CDR3 region: CAISGQGLNYGYTF. CDR3 sequence (DNA): TGTGCCATCAGTGGACAGGGGTTAAACTATGGCTACACCTTC.

At least ten counts were recorded for this clone. The chain joins TRBV11-3 to TRBJ1-1; 7 nucleotides align to TRBD1. Trimming at V came to 1 base and at J to 2 bases, leaving 1 base not matched to a gene. The CDR3 is 14 residues long. Germline CDR1 and CDR2: SGHNT and YENEEA. CDR3 nucleotides: TGTGCCAGCAGCTTAGGAGGGGGCAACACTGAAGCTTTCTTT. Residues: CASSLGGGNTEAFF. The full variable domain, completed using reference TRBV11-3 and TRBJ1-1, is EAGVVQSPRYKIIEKKQPVAFWCNPISGHNTLYWYLQNLGQGPELLIRYENEEAVDDSQLPKDRFSAERLKGVDSTLKIQPAELGDSAVYLCASSLGGGNTEAFFGQGTRLTVV.

The chain recombines TRBV30 with TRBJ1-6; no clear D. V lost 1 base and J 6 bases, leaving 10 bases between the germline ends. The CDR3 has 14 amino acids. Germline values: CDR1 GTSNPN, CDR2 SVGIG (reference sequence). CDR3 residues: CAWSGGNLNSPLHF. Here the CDR3 DNA reads TGTGCCTGGAGTGGGGGAAACCTTAATTCACCCCTCCACTTT.

This clone showed up just a few times. The chain is built from TRBV19 and TRBJ2-2; D remains unclear. The CDR3 is 11 residues long. Trimming cost V 3 bases and J 9 bases, with 5 bases left between them. Germline CDR1 LNHDA, CDR2 SQIVND (reference sequence). For the CDR3, the DNA is TGTGCCAGTAGTATCGGATGGGAGCTGTTTTTT. Protein product: CASSIGWELFF.

CDR3 amino acids: CASGSSTGVDTQYF. The CDR3, as DNA: TGTGCTAGTGGTTCCTCTACCGGGGTAGATACGCAGTATTTT. The chain is built from TRBV12-5 and TRBJ2-3; possibly TRBD2 for D (5 bases). In germline, CDR1 is LGHNT, CDR2 FRNRAP. The CDR3 has 14 residues. The germline V and J ends were trimmed by 4 bases and 5 bases, with 13 bases remaining between them. The complete variable domain, with remaining parts taken from reference TRBV12-5 and TRBJ2-3, reads DARVTQTPRHKVTEMGQEVTMRCQPILGHNTVFWYRQTMMQGLELLAYFRNRAPLDDSGMPKDRFSAEMPDATLATLKIQPSEPRDSAVYFCASGSSTGVDTQYFGPGTRLTVL.

The rearrangement uses TRBV19 and TRBJ2-7; TRBD1 agrees at 9 bases. The CDR3 has 14 residues. Germline CDR1 is LNHDA and CDR2 is SQIVND (reference sequence). The junction had 6 bases not matched to a gene; V was cut back by 6 bases and J by 3 bases. CDR3 sequence (DNA): TGTGCCAGTAGCCAAATGACAGGGGGCTACGAGCAGTACTTC. Amino acid sequence: CASSQMTGGYEQYF.

The table lists this clone with a few counts. This chain links TRBV11-3 with TRBJ2-5; possibly TRBD1 or TRBD2 for D (5 bases each). Trimming removed 4 bases at V and 6 bases at J, with 15 bases between. The CDR3 consists of 14 residues. CDR1 is SGHNT and CDR2 is YENEEA in the germline V gene. The chain's CDR3 is CASSSGRGEQTQYF. CDR3 sequence (DNA): TGTGCCAGCAGCTCGGGCAGAGGGGAACAGACCCAGTACTTC.

The rearrangement joins TRBV6-8 to TRBJ1-1; D possibly corresponds to TRBD1 (5 bases). Germline V gene lookup returns CDR1 MNHGY and CDR2 SAAAGT. The V and J ends lost 6 bases and 1 base respectively, with 12 bases between them. The CDR3 contains 14 residues. In DNA, the CDR3 is TGTGCCAGCAGCCGCCCTGGACAGAACACTGAAGCTTTCTTT. The encoded protein is CASSRPGQNTEAFF.

J is TRBJ1-5 and V is TRBV11-3; tentative D call: TRBD1 (6 bases). Looked up from germline, CDR1 is SGHNT and CDR2 is YENEEA. The CDR3 runs to 14 residues. Between the trimmed V and J ends, which lost 3 bases and 4 bases, there was a span of 10 bases. For the CDR3, the DNA is TGTGCCAGCAGCTTTACAGGGAAGAATCAGCCCCAGCATTTT. Encoded protein: CASSFTGKNQPQHF.

This clone came up a few times. The chain links TRBV6-7 to TRBJ2-1; TRBD1 or TRBD2 may be the D gene (6 bases each). TRBV6-7 is known as an ORF, though its function is uncertain. The length of the CDR3 is 19 residues. V was pared by 6 bases and J by 8 bases, with 32 bases between. DNA of the CDR3: TGTGCCAGCAGCTCCTTTAAACTAACCGGGACAACGGGCGGGGATGAGCAGTTCTTC. Residues: CASSSFKLTGTTGGDEQFF.

This clone has a handful of counts. One end of the junction does not line up with germline, which may come from a read error. The CDR3 nucleotides read TGTGCTAGCAGCTTAGAAGGCAGGGGGAGAGGCCAAGAGACCCAGTACTTC. Its protein product is CASSLEGRGRGQETQYF. The chain employs TRBV11-3 and TRBJ2-5; 7 nucleotides agree with TRBD1. Germline V gene data show CDR1 as SGHNT and CDR2 as YENEEA. The CDR3 totals 17 residues.

This clone has more than one count but fewer than ten. The DNA for the CDR3 is TGTGCCAGCAGTTATAATTCCTGGGGCTACACCTTC. Translating it yields CASSYNSWGYTF. V gene TRBV6-8 combines with J gene TRBJ1-2; D remains unclear. Trimming cost V 3 bases and J 8 bases, with 10 bases left between them. The germline V gene encodes CDR1 MNHGY and CDR2 SAAAGT. The CDR3 sequence is 12 residues long.

The rearrangement links TRBV6-8 to TRBJ1-4, with 10 bases lining up with TRBD1. J was trimmed by 6 bases and V by 4 bases; bases with no gene match: 5. This CDR3 comprises 15 residues. Germline V gene data show CDR1 as MNHGY and CDR2 as SAAAGT. The CDR3 nucleotides are TGTGCCAGCAGTTTAGGACAGGGGGGAGATGAAAAACTGTTTTTT. Its translation is CASSLGQGGDEKLFF.